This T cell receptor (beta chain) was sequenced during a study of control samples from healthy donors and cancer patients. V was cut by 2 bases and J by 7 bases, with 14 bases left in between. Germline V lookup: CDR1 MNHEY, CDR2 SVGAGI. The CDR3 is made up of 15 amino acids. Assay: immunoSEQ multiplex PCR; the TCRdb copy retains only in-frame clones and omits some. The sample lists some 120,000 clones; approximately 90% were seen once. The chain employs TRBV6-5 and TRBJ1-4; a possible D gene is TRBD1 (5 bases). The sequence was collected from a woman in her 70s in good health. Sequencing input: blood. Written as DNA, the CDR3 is TGTGCCAGCAGTTACAGGCAGGGAGTGGGTGAAAAACTGTTTTTT. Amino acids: CASSYRQGVGEKLFF.